The clone carrying this T cell receptor beta chain has a handful of counts. Its antigen remains unknown. The primer mix had 60 Vbeta and 13 Jbeta primers. Profiled with immunoSEQ multiplex PCR; TCRdb holds only in-frame clones, not every one. Of 110,000 to 150,000 clones listed, 68% are singletons. The sample belongs to a study of cytomegalovirus exposure and HLA in healthy donors. Study-wide points: In a later analysis, at a false discovery rate of 0.05, 16,951 TCR beta sequences were associated with HLA alleles.

After removal of 0 bases from V and 9 bases from J, the junction contained 8 bases not matched to a gene. Germline CDR1 reads SGHRS; CDR2 reads YFSETQ. The CDR3 totals 15 residues. The sample taken for sequencing was PBMCs. This rearrangement joins TRBV5-1 to TRBJ2-1, with 8 bases fitting TRBD2. The source of this sequence is a man aged 55 to 69 in good health and CMV-seronegative. DNA of the CDR3: TGCGCCAGCAGCTTGGTAGGGACTAGTGGGGGTGAGCAGTTCTTC. It yields the protein CASSLVGTSGGEQFF.